The clone carrying this TCR beta chain was picked up a small number of times. What it binds is not known. Then a second PCR, running about 6 to 11 cycles, was carried out with a sample-barcoded 5' primer and a J-beta primer mix. MiXCR, run by TCRdb on the 5' RACE reads, gives a single entry per CDR3 protein. Here the sample spans roughly 930,000 distinct CDR3 sequences, about 48% being singletons. This sample is drawn from a study of blood T cells in healthy people across ages. Study-level results: The unknown donor CMV status may have confounded expanded clonotype changes. Naive T cell percentage showed a strong correlation with TCR beta diversity. A roughly linear age-dependent decrease characterized TCR beta diversity per million T cells. In long-lived donors, naive CD4+ cell counts and diversity exceeded those of aged donors.

Germline CDR1 is SGHTA and CDR2 is FQGNSA. Trimming took 5 bases from V and 2 from J; bases not matched to a gene: 10. The length of the CDR3 is 17 residues. The receptor comes from a man younger than 45 in good health. The chain uses TRBV7-2 and TRBJ2-3; 10 bases align to TRBD2. The specimen was blood. This CDR3 is CASSPMVAGGLTDTQYF. The CDR3 nucleotides are TGTGCCAGCAGCCCGATGGTAGCGGGGGGTCTCACAGATACGCAGTATTTT.